This T cell receptor (beta chain) appears in the sequencing data of a study of shared clonotypes between healthy human individuals. Background on the study: CD4 naive and CD4 memory each took three plates per donor, while CD8 naive took two and CD8 memory one. General observations from the study: Larger estimated richness was generally seen in naive subsets than in memory subsets.

Among the donors, all were Caucasian adults who lived in Nashville, Tennessee. Germline CDR1 is KGHSH and CDR2 is LQKENI. V shed 6 bases and J shed 3 bases, with 18 bases lying between them. The CDR3 length is 15 residues. This clone was counted once. What it binds is not known. Each cell subset's genomic DNA was divided evenly among several immunoSEQ plates. Sequenced by immunoSEQ multiplex PCR; TCRdb stores in-frame clones only, minus some. This table has around 1.6 million clones, around 98% appearing once. The receptor was derived from a man between 25 and 39 years old in good health. The sequencing sample was made of naive CD4+ T cells sorted from blood. As to subset: CD45RA+ positively selected. The V gene is TRBV18, the J gene TRBJ2-7, with D possibly being TRBD2 (6 bases). CDR3: CASSPSWAGSYEQYF. The CDR3 nucleotides are TGTGCCAGCTCGCCGTCTTGGGCGGGGAGCTACGAGCAGTACTTC.